This T cell receptor (beta chain) was found in a study of molecular identifiers for immune sequencing clone quantification. Naive CD8 T cells, phenotype CD8+CD4-CCR7+CD45RA+, were sorted. Whole-study findings and limits: Clones above 20 RNA copies contained over 97% of effector molecules and under 1% of naive molecules.

Many counts were recorded for this clonotype. Antigen: not known. Germline V gene lookup returns CDR1 SGHVS and CDR2 FQNEAQ. V shed 5 bases and J shed 4 bases, with 16 bases lying between them. CDR3 size: 15 residues. TCRdb called the PCR reads again in MiXCR, with one record for every CDR3 protein. The sample shows 60,000 to 70,000 distinct CDR3 sequences, around a sixth of them seen only once. The receptor was derived from a human donor in good health. Some libraries in this study had Jurkat cell RNA spiked in. Sample: naive CD8+ T cells from blood, with Jurkat cell RNA spiked in. Documented subset: FACS-sorted CD8+CD4-CCR7+CD45RA+ naive T cells. The chain has TRBV7-8 and TRBJ2-3; tentatively, D is TRBD1 or TRBD2 (5 bases each). The CDR3 sequence: CASSGTGSPADTQYF. DNA of the CDR3: TGTGCCAGCAGCGGGACCGGTTCCCCGGCAGATACGCAGTATTTT.